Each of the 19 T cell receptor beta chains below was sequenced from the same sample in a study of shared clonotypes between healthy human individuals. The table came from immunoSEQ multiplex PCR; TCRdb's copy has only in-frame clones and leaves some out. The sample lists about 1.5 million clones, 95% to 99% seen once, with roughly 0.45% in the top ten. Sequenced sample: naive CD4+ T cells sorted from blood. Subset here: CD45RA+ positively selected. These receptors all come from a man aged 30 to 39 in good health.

The CDR3: CASSELQGGGYTF. DNA for the CDR3: TGTGCCAGCAGTGAACTACAGGGCGGTGGCTACACCTTC. The chain links TRBV2 to TRBJ1-2; tentatively, D is TRBD1 (6 bases). The germline CDR1 and CDR2 sequences are SNHLY and FYNNEI. This CDR3 spans 13 amino acids. Trimming took 2 bases from V and 7 from J, leaving 11 bases between them.

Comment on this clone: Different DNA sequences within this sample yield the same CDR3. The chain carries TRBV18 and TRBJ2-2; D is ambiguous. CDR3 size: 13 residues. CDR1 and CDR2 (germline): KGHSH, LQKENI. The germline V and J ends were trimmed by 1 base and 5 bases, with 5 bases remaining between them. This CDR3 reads CASSPRETGELFF. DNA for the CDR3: TGTGCCAGCTCACCACGGGAAACCGGGGAGCTGTTTTTT. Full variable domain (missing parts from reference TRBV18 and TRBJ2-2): NAGVMQNPRHLVRRRGQEARLRCSPMKGHSHVYWYRQLPEEGLKFMVYLQKENIIDESGMPKERFSAEFPKEGPSILRIQQVVRGDSAAYFCASSPRETGELFFGEGSRLTVL.

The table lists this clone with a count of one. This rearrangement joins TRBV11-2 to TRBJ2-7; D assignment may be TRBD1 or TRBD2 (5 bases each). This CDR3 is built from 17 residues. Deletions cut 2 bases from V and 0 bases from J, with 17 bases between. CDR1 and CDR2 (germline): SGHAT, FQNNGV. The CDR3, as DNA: TGTGCCAGCAGCTTATACAAGGGACCGAGGAGCTCCTACGAGCAGTACTTC. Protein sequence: CASSLYKGPRSSYEQYF.

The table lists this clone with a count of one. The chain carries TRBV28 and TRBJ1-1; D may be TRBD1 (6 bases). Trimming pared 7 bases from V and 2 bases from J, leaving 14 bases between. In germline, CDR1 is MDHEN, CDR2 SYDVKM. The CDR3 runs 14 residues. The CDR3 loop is CASTPAGANTEAFF. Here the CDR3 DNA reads TGTGCCAGCACTCCCGCGGGGGCCAACACTGAAGCTTTCTTT.

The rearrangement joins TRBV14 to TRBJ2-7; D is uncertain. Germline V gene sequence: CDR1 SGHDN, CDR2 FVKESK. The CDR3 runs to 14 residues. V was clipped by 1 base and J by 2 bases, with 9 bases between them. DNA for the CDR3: TGTGCCAGCAGCCAAGGATGGGAAGCCTACGAGCAGTACTTC. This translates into CASSQGWEAYEQYF.

In nucleotides, the CDR3 is TGTGCCAGCAGCTTAGTGGACAGCATGAACACTGAAGCTTTCTTT. Protein: CASSLVDSMNTEAFF. The chain has TRBV7-8 and TRBJ1-1; D perhaps matches TRBD1 (6 bases). V lost 1 base and J 0 bases, leaving 9 bases between the germline ends. CDR1 SGHVS and CDR2 FQNEAQ come from the germline V gene. This CDR3 comprises 15 residues. Full variable domain (rest looked up from reference TRBV7-8 and TRBJ1-1): GAGVSQSPRYKVAKRGQDVALRCDPISGHVSLFWYQQALGQGPEFLTYFQNEAQLDKSGLPSDRFFAERPEGSVSTLKIQRTQQEDSAVYLCASSLVDSMNTEAFFGQGTRLTVV.

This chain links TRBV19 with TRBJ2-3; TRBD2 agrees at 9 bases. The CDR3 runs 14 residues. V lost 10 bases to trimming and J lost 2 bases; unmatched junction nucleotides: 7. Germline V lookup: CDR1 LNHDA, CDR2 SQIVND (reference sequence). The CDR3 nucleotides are TGTGCCATAAGACTAGCGGACTTCACAGATACGCAGTATTTT. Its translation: CAIRLADFTDTQYF.

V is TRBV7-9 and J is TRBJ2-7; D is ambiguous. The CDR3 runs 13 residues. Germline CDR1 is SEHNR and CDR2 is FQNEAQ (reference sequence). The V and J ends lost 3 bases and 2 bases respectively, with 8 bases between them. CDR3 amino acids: CASSFDTTYEQYF. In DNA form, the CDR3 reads TGTGCCAGCAGCTTCGACACTACCTACGAGCAGTACTTC.

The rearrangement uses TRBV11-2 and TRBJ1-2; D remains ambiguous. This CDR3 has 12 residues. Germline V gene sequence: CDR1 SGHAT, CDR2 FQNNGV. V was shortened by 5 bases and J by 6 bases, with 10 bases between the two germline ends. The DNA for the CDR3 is TGTGCCAGCAGCCGGCTTCTGGATGGCTACACCTTC. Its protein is CASSRLLDGYTF. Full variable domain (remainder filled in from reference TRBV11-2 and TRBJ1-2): EAGVAQSPRYKIIEKRQSVAFWCNPISGHATLYWYQQILGQGPKLLIQFQNNGVVDDSQLPKDRFSAERLKGVDSTLKIQPAKLEDSAVYLCASSRLLDGYTFGSGTRLTVV.

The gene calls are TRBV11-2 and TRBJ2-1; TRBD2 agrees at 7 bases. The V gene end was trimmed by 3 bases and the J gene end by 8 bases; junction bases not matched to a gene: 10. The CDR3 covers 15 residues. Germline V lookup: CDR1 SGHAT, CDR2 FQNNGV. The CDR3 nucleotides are TGTGCCAGCAGCTTTCTCGGCGCGGGAGTAGATGAGCAGTTCTTC. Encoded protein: CASSFLGAGVDEQFF.

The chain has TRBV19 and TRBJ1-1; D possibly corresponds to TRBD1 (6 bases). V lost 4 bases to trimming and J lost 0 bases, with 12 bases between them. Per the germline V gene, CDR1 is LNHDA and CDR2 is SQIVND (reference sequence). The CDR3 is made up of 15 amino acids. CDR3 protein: CASSKGRTVNTEAFF. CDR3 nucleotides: TGTGCCAGTAGTAAGGGGCGGACAGTGAACACTGAAGCTTTCTTT. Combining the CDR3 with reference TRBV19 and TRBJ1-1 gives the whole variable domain DGGITQSPKYLFRKEGQNVTLSCEQNLNHDAMYWYRQDPGQGLRLIYYSQIVNDFQKGDIAEGYSVSREKKESFPLTVTSAQKNPTAFYLCASSKGRTVNTEAFFGQGTRLTVV.

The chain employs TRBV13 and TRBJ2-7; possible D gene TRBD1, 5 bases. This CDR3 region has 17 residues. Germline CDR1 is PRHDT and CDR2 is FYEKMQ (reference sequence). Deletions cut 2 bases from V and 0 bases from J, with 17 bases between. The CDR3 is CASSLWGPGGRSYEQYF. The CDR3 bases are TGTGCCAGCAGCTTATGGGGCCCCGGCGGACGCTCCTACGAGCAGTACTTC.

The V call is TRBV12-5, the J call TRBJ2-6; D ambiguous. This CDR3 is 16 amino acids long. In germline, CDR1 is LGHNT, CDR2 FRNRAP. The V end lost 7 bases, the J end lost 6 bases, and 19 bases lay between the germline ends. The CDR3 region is CASARPDFVEANVLTF. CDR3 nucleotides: TGTGCTAGTGCCCGACCCGACTTTGTGGAGGCCAACGTCCTGACTTTC.

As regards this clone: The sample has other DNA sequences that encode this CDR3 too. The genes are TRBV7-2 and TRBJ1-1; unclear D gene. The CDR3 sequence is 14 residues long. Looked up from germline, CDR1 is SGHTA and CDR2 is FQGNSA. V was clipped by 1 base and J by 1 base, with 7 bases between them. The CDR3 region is CASSLGAANTEAFF. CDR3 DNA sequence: TGTGCCAGCAGCTTAGGGGCGGCGAACACTGAAGCTTTCTTT.

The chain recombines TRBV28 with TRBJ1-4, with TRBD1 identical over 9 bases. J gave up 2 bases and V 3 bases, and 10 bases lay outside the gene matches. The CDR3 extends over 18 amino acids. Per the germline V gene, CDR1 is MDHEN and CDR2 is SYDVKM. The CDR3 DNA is TGTGCCAGCAGTTTGGACAGGGGTTGGAGTCCCACTAATGAAAAACTGTTTTTT. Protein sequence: CASSLDRGWSPTNEKLFF.

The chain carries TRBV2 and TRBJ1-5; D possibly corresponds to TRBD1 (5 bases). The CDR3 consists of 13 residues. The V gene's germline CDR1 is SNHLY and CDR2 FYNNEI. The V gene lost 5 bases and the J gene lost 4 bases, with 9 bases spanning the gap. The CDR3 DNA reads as TGTGCCAGCAGTCTCCAGGGTAATCAGCCCCAGCATTTT. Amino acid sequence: CASSLQGNQPQHF.

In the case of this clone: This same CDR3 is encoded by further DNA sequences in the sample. The CDR3 sequence is CASSLNSYEQYF. The CDR3 DNA is TGCGCCAGCAGCTTGAACTCCTACGAGCAGTACTTC. V usage is TRBV5-1 and J usage is TRBJ2-7; no reliable D call. CDR1 is SGHRS and CDR2 is YFSETQ in the germline V gene. Trimming pared 1 base from V and 0 bases from J, leaving 2 bases between. The CDR3 covers 12 residues.

The CDR3 protein is CASSPPHTDTQYF. The CDR3 DNA sequence: TGTGCCAGCTCACCCCCTCACACAGATACGCAGTATTTT. The chain uses TRBV18 and TRBJ2-3, with D unresolved. The CDR3 is 13 amino acids. Trimming cost V 3 bases and J 2 bases, with 6 bases left between them. Germline V gives CDR1 KGHSH, CDR2 LQKENI.

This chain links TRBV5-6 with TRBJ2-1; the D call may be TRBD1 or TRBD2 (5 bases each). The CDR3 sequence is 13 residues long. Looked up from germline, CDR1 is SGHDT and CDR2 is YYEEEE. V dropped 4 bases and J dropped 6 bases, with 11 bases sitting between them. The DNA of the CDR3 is TGTGCCAGCAGCCAGGGACCGGTCAATGAGCAGTTCTTC. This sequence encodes CASSQGPVNEQFF.